Reported below is one TCR beta chain. This sample was included in a study of blood T cell repertoires in COVID-19. Looking at the study overall: The United States, Italy and Spain were the sources of the acute and convalescent COVID-19 samples. PBMCs, B-cell-depleted T cells, or T cells provided the cDNA or gDNA that made up the material.

The V end was cut by 4 bases, the J end by 7 bases, with 11 bases between. Germline-derived CDR1 and CDR2 are WSHSY and SAAADI. This CDR3 region has 13 residues. As processed by the authors: Estimates of nucleated cell counts were drawn from the amplification of reference gene primers. Produced via immunoSEQ multiplex PCR; TCRdb's table is partial and in-frame only. Clone size and V and J calls were adopted from that table, with D and trimming inferred from the DNA. The repertoire holds 140,000 or so clones, with about four fifths as singletons. J is TRBJ1-5 and V is TRBV10-2; possibly TRBD1 for D (5 bases). Sequencing input: peripheral blood. This TCR came from a man in his 70s who had recovered from COVID-19. CDR3 coding DNA: TGCGCCAGCAGTGGGGGCAGGGTACAGCCCCAGCATTTT. It translates to CASSGGRVQPQHF.